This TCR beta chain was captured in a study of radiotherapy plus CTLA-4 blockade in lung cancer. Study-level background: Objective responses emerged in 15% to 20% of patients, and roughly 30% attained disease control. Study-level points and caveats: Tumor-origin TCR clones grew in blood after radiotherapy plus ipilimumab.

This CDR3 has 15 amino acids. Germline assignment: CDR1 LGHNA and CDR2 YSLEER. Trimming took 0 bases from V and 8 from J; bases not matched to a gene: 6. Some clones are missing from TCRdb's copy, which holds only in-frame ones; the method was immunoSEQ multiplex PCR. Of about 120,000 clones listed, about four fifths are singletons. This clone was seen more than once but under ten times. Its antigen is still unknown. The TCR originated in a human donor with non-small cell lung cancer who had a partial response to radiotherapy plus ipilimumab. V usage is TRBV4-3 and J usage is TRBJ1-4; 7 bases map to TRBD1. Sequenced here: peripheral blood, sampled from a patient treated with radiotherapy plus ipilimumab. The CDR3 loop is CASSQDWGTAEKLFF. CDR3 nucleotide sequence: TGCGCCAGCAGCCAAGATTGGGGGACAGCAGAAAAACTGTTTTTT.